The next 25 T cell receptor beta chains were all read from a single sample in a study of blood T cell repertoires in COVID-19. Sequencing used immunoSEQ multiplex PCR; TCRdb keeps in-frame clones, though not all of them. The sample lists fewer than 500,000 clones, approximately 92% occurring once. The sequenced sample consisted of PBMCs or T cells enriched from blood (not recorded which). All receptors come from a man under 40 who had recovered from COVID-19.

This clone was observed a handful of times. The chain joins TRBV18 to TRBJ1-1; D gene unclear. Germline V gene sequence: CDR1 KGHSH, CDR2 LQKENI. The CDR3 loop spans 15 amino acids. Between the trimmed V and J ends, which lost 3 bases and 4 bases, there was a span of 15 bases. In DNA form, the CDR3 reads TGTGCCAGCTCACCCCGGAGGGAGGCAGGCACTGAAGCTTTCTTT. Translation gives CASSPRREAGTEAFF.

This clone was recorded once. V and J are TRBV4-1 and TRBJ1-5, with D possibly TRBD1 on 6 matching bases. The germline V gene encodes CDR1 MGHRA and CDR2 YSYEKL. Trimming pared 5 bases from V and 7 bases from J, leaving 18 bases between. The CDR3 spans 15 residues. DNA for the CDR3: TGCGCCAGCAGCTACGAGACCAGGGGAAACCAGCCCCAGCATTTT. Its translation is CASSYETRGNQPQHF.

The chain couples TRBV28 to TRBJ2-4, with D possibly being TRBD1 (5 bases). The germline CDR1 and CDR2 sequences are MDHEN and SYDVKM. The length of the CDR3 is 14 residues. With 2 bases removed from V and 8 bases from J, the gap between germline ends came to 13 bases. The CDR3: CASSLIQGGDIQYF. DNA for the CDR3: TGTGCCAGCAGTTTAATTCAGGGTGGGGACATTCAGTACTTC.

The rearrangement uses TRBV11-2 and TRBJ2-5; D unclear. The V gene lost 3 bases and the J gene lost 5 bases, with 10 bases spanning the gap. The CDR3 is 13 residues long. The germline V gene has CDR1 SGHAT and CDR2 FQNNGV. The DNA of the CDR3 is TGTGCCAGCAGCTTTGGCGGAGCGGAGACCCAGTACTTC. Translating gives CASSFGGAETQYF. Combining the CDR3 with reference TRBV11-2 and TRBJ2-5 gives the whole variable domain EAGVAQSPRYKIIEKRQSVAFWCNPISGHATLYWYQQILGQGPKLLIQFQNNGVVDDSQLPKDRFSAERLKGVDSTLKIQPAKLEDSAVYLCASSFGGAETQYFGPGTRLLVL.

The CDR3 protein is CASSLHRIEQFF. The CDR3 DNA reads TGTGCCAGCAGCTTACACAGGATCGAGCAGTTCTTC. The rearrangement uses TRBV11-2 and TRBJ2-1; tentative D call: TRBD1 (5 bases). V gave up 2 bases and J gave up 10 bases, with 9 bases separating them. Germline V gene data show CDR1 as SGHAT and CDR2 as FQNNGV. The CDR3 is 12 amino acids.

This clone was detected a few times. The CDR3 loop reads CSAQLGGMNTEAFF. The CDR3 nucleotides are TGCAGCGCCCAACTTGGGGGCATGAACACTGAAGCTTTCTTT. The chain recombines TRBV29-1 with TRBJ1-1; TRBD1 might be the D (6 bases). The germline V and J ends were trimmed by 7 bases and 0 bases, with 15 bases remaining between them. The germline gives CDR1 SQVTM, CDR2 ANQGSEA. This CDR3 region has 14 residues.

The V gene is TRBV4-2, the J gene TRBJ1-4; TRBD1 might be the D (6 bases). In germline, CDR1 is LGHNA, CDR2 YNFKEQ. Deletions cut 2 bases from V and 6 bases from J, with 22 bases between. The CDR3 sequence is 18 residues long. CDR3 nucleotides: TGTGCCAGCAGCCAAAAAGGTGGGGGCTTAGGGGTATATGAAAAACTGTTTTTT. It codes for CASSQKGGGLGVYEKLFF.

The V and J genes are TRBV27 and TRBJ1-6; 11 bases map to TRBD1. The CDR3 is made up of 17 amino acids. Looked up from germline, CDR1 is MNHEY and CDR2 is SMNVEV (reference sequence). Trimming removed 3 bases from V and 2 bases from J; junction bases left unmatched: 3. In DNA form, the CDR3 reads TGTGCCAGCAGTTTTGGACAGGGGGCGGCCTATAATTCACCCCTCCACTTT. It encodes CASSFGQGAAYNSPLHF.

The chain carries TRBV7-9 and TRBJ2-1, with D perhaps TRBD1 (5 bases). Germline V gene sequence: CDR1 SEHNR, CDR2 FQNEAQ (reference sequence). Trimming pared 3 bases from V and 4 bases from J, leaving 16 bases between. The CDR3 sequence is 16 residues long. CDR3 sequence: CASSFFMGPSYNEQFF. The CDR3 bases are TGTGCCAGCAGCTTTTTTATGGGGCCCTCATACAATGAGCAGTTCTTC.

The chain is built from TRBV5-1 and TRBJ1-2, with 9 bases lining up with TRBD1. V lost 0 bases, J lost 4 bases, and 4 bases stayed unmatched. This CDR3 region has 15 residues. Germline assignment: CDR1 SGHRS and CDR2 YFSETQ. The DNA for the CDR3 is TGCGCCAGCAGCTTGGGGACAGGGGCCGGCTATGGCTACACCTTC. Amino acid sequence: CASSLGTGAGYGYTF.

Turning to this clone: Other DNA variants within this sample encode the same CDR3. V and J are TRBV18 and TRBJ2-7; 10 bases match TRBD2. The CDR3 length is 15 residues. The J segment lost 2 bases and the V segment lost 3 bases, leaving 4 bases of the junction unmatched. In germline, CDR1 is KGHSH, CDR2 LQKENI. The CDR3 DNA reads as TGTGCCAGCTCACCCGGACTAGCGGAGACCTACGAGCAGTACTTC. Protein product: CASSPGLAETYEQYF.

The V call is TRBV19, the J call TRBJ1-6, with 7 bases identical to TRBD1. This CDR3 is 15 amino acids long. V trimming: 3 bases; J trimming: 7 bases; junction bases outside the gene matches: 6. Germline lookup yields CDR1 LNHDA and CDR2 SQIVND (reference sequence). The CDR3, as DNA: TGTGCCAGTAGTATCCAGGGGGAATCAAATTCACCCCTCCACTTT. The encoded protein is CASSIQGESNSPLHF.

This chain links TRBV29-1 with TRBJ1-3; D may be TRBD1 (5 bases). Trimming stripped 3 bases from V and 0 bases from J, with 9 bases between. Germline CDR1 SQVTM, CDR2 ANQGSEA. The CDR3 totals 14 residues. The chain's CDR3 is CSVDWGLSGNTIYF. The DNA of the CDR3 is TGCAGCGTTGATTGGGGCCTCTCTGGAAACACCATATATTTT.

The V call is TRBV19, the J call TRBJ1-2; 7 bases are shared with TRBD1. CDR1 and CDR2 (germline): LNHDA, SQIVND (reference sequence). The V segment lost 0 bases and the J segment 8 bases; nucleotides outside the gene matches: 12. CDR3 length: 16 residues. The CDR3 loop is CASSIDIGQGVFGYTF. The CDR3 nucleotides are TGTGCCAGTAGTATAGATATAGGGCAGGGGGTATTCGGCTACACCTTC.

This clone was seen a single time. This chain joins TRBV7-8 and TRBJ2-3; D remains unclear. CDR3 length equals 15 residues. Germline values: CDR1 SGHVS, CDR2 FQNEAQ. V dropped 5 bases and J dropped 4 bases, with 16 bases sitting between them. The CDR3: CASSPSGSRSDTQYF. In DNA, the CDR3 is TGTGCCAGCAGCCCATCGGGTTCTAGATCAGATACGCAGTATTTT.

This chain connects TRBV12-3 or TRBV12-4 to TRBJ2-7; perhaps TRBD1 as D (5 bases). The V gene lost 2 bases and the J gene lost 3 bases, with 8 bases spanning the gap. The CDR3 covers 13 residues. The CDR3 nucleotides read TGTGCCAGCAGTTTACAGGGAATCTACGAGCAGTACTTC. Translated: CASSLQGIYEQYF.

This chain joins TRBV30 and TRBJ2-7, with 8 bases that match TRBD2. Germline values: CDR1 GTSNPN, CDR2 SVGIG (reference sequence). Trimming took 2 bases from V and 4 from J; bases not matched to a gene: 1. This CDR3 contains 12 residues. The CDR3 region is CAWSPGGYEQYF. In nucleotides, the CDR3 is TGTGCCTGGAGTCCGGGAGGGTACGAGCAGTACTTC.

The chain couples TRBV5-1 to TRBJ1-5, with 7 bases that match TRBD1. With V trimmed by 2 bases and J by 6 bases, 8 bases remained unmatched. Germline V gene lookup returns CDR1 SGHRS and CDR2 YFSETQ. The CDR3 extends over 15 amino acids. Written as DNA, the CDR3 is TGCGCCAGCAGCTTAGGTGAGGGGGCGGCTCAGCCCCAGCATTTT. This sequence encodes CASSLGEGAAQPQHF.

This rearrangement joins TRBV28 to TRBJ2-7, with 9 bases lining up with TRBD2. Looked up from germline, CDR1 is MDHEN and CDR2 is SYDVKM. The V segment lost 7 bases and the J segment 4 bases; nucleotides outside the gene matches: 8. The CDR3 has 14 amino acids. In nucleotides, the CDR3 is TGTGCCAGCACCGAAGGGCTAGCGGGATACGAGCAGTACTTC. Its protein is CASTEGLAGYEQYF.

In this sample, this clone turned up once. The V gene is TRBV7-9, the J gene TRBJ1-6, with D perhaps TRBD1 (5 bases). Germline V gene data show CDR1 as SEHNR and CDR2 as FQNEAQ (reference sequence). The CDR3 is 15 residues long. V was shortened by 2 bases and J by 8 bases, with 13 bases between the two germline ends. CDR3 in amino acids: CASSLSGDGYSPLHF. The DNA for the CDR3 is TGTGCCAGCAGCTTATCGGGGGACGGATATTCACCCCTCCACTTT.

V is TRBV10-1 and J is TRBJ2-5; 8 nucleotides match TRBD2. The CDR3 contains 15 residues. V trimming: 2 bases; J trimming: 5 bases; junction bases outside the gene matches: 7. Per germline, CDR1 WNHNN and CDR2 SYGVQD (reference sequence). CDR3 DNA: TGCGCCAGCAGTGAGGGTCTAGCGGGTGCTGAGACCCAGTACTTC. It yields the protein CASSEGLAGAETQYF.

The chain is built from TRBV19 and TRBJ1-1; tentative D call: TRBD1 (6 bases). The CDR3 covers 14 residues. Per germline, CDR1 LNHDA and CDR2 SQIVND (reference sequence). Trimming pared 3 bases from V and 2 bases from J, leaving 10 bases between. This CDR3 is CASSMAGANTEAFF. CDR3 nucleotides: TGTGCCAGTAGTATGGCAGGGGCTAACACTGAAGCTTTCTTT. Filled out from reference TRBV19 and TRBJ1-1, the complete variable domain reads DGGITQSPKYLFRKEGQNVTLSCEQNLNHDAMYWYRQDPGQGLRLIYYSQIVNDFQKGDIAEGYSVSREKKESFPLTVTSAQKNPTAFYLCASSMAGANTEAFFGQGTRLTVV.

This sequence joins TRBV3-1 (or the pseudogene TRBV3-2) and TRBJ2-1; no reliable D call. V was trimmed by 1 base and J by 5 bases, leaving 12 bases between them. The CDR3 spans 15 residues. CDR1 is LGHDT, CDR2 YNNKEL, per germline (reference sequence). CDR3 region: CASSQVLIINNEQFF. In DNA, the CDR3 is TGTGCCAGCAGCCAAGTCCTAATAATAAACAATGAGCAGTTCTTC.

V gene TRBV6-5 combines with J gene TRBJ2-2; maybe TRBD1 (5 bases). V was pared by 3 bases and J by 4 bases, with 15 bases between. Per the germline V gene, CDR1 is MNHEY and CDR2 is SVGAGI. CDR3 length equals 16 residues. The CDR3 DNA is TGTGCCAGCAGTTATACCACAGGCGTTTTCACCGGGGAGCTGTTTTTT. Residues: CASSYTTGVFTGELFF.

CDR3: CASSTTSGQGNYGYTF. Here the CDR3 DNA reads TGTGCCAGCAGTACAACCTCGGGTCAGGGAAACTATGGCTACACCTTC. The chain joins TRBV28 to TRBJ1-2; tentative D call: TRBD1 (5 bases). V gave up 5 bases and J gave up 2 bases, with 18 bases separating them. CDR1 and CDR2 from the germline V gene are MDHEN and SYDVKM. This CDR3 comprises 16 residues.